This note documents a single T cell receptor (beta chain) sequence. This specimen belongs to a study of blood T cell repertoires in COVID-19. About the study: The United States, Italy and Spain provided the acute and convalescent COVID-19 samples. T cells, B-cell-depleted T cells, or PBMCs supplied cDNA or gDNA.

The V end was cut by 5 bases, the J end by 2 bases, with 16 bases between. The CDR3 has 16 amino acids. CDR1 is SGHVS, CDR2 FQNEAQ, per germline. Original methodology: Reference gene primer amplification yielded estimated nucleated cell counts. Here immunoSEQ multiplex PCR was the method, and the copy in TCRdb shows in-frame clones only, minus some. From that table come the V and J calls and clone size; the DNA was used to work out D and trimming. Among 100,000 to 120,000 clones listed, 75% to 80% were seen once. The chain is built from TRBV7-8 and TRBJ1-5, with D possibly being TRBD1 (5 bases). The sequencing sample was made of peripheral blood. The TCR was taken from an elderly woman with active or convalescent COVID-19. The CDR3 protein is CASSLVGGAGNQPQHF. Here the CDR3 DNA reads TGTGCCAGCAGCCTAGTGGGAGGGGCGGGCAATCAGCCCCAGCATTTT.